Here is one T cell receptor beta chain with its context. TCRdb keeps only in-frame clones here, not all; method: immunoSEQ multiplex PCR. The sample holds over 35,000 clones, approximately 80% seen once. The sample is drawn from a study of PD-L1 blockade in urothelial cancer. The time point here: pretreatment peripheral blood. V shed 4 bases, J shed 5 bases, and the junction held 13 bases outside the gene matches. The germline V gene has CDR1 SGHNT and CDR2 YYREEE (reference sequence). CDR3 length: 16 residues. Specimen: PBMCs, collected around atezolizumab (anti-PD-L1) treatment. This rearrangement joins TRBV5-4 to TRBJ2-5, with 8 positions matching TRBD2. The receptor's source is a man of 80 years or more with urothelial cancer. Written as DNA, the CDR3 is TGTGCCAGCAGCCCCGGTGGTAGCGGGAAGGGGGAGACCCAGTACTTC. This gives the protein CASSPGGSGKGETQYF.